The 23 T cell receptor beta chains below come from one sample, sequenced in a study of graft-versus-host responses after intestinal transplantation. No antigen is known for these receptors. Here immunoSEQ multiplex PCR was the method, and the copy in TCRdb shows in-frame clones only, minus some. The sample has some 84,000 clones; roughly 80% are singletons. Here the sequenced sample was unstimulated CD4+ T cells sorted from spleen or lymph node cells, taken before intestinal transplant. Every receptor here comes from a human donor who received an intestinal transplant.

The rearrangement joins TRBV11-3 to TRBJ1-3, with unresolved D. The CDR3 length is 14 residues. From germline, CDR1 is SGHNT and CDR2 YENEEA. V dropped 3 bases and J dropped 4 bases, with 10 bases sitting between them. This CDR3 reads CASSLRGTGNTIYF. As DNA, the CDR3 is TGTGCCAGCAGCTTGCGGGGAACCGGAAACACCATATATTTT.

The chain uses TRBV4-1 and TRBJ1-2, with D possibly matching TRBD1 (5 bases). The CDR3 sequence is 16 residues long. Trimming stripped 5 bases from V and 5 bases from J, with 21 bases between. CDR1 and CDR2 (germline): MGHRA, YSYEKL. CDR3 in amino acids: CASSNPLKGNAYGYTF. The CDR3 coding sequence is TGCGCCAGCAGCAATCCGTTAAAGGGGAATGCGTATGGCTACACCTTC.

The CDR3 is CASSETGGPSNQPQHF. The CDR3, as DNA: TGTGCCAGCAGTGAGACAGGGGGCCCTAGCAATCAGCCCCAGCATTTT. The genes are TRBV28 and TRBJ1-5; TRBD1 aligns across 10 bases. This CDR3 is 16 amino acids long. Germline trimming cut 5 bases from V and 0 bases from J; bases unmatched to any gene: 4. Germline-derived CDR1 and CDR2 are MDHEN and SYDVKM.

V and J are TRBV28 and TRBJ1-5, with TRBD1 matching 7 bases. CDR1 MDHEN and CDR2 SYDVKM come from the germline V gene. CDR3 length: 16 amino acids. V shed 8 bases and J 2 bases; nucleotides not matched to a gene: 12. CDR3 bases: TGTGCCAGCGGAGGGCTCCGGGACAGAGGCAATCAGCCCCAGCATTTT. It translates to CASGGLRDRGNQPQHF.

This clone occurred a few times. This chain joins TRBV4-1 and TRBJ2-2; 10 nucleotides line up with TRBD2. J was trimmed by 5 bases and V by 0 bases; bases with no gene match: 12. Germline V lookup: CDR1 MGHRA, CDR2 YSYEKL. The CDR3 has 19 amino acids. The CDR3 loop reads CASSQDRALAGAGTGELFF. The DNA of the CDR3 is TGCGCCAGCAGCCAAGATAGGGCCCTAGCGGGAGCAGGGACCGGGGAGCTGTTTTTT.

This chain joins TRBV18 and TRBJ1-1; 8 nucleotides align to TRBD1. Germline V lookup: CDR1 KGHSH, CDR2 LQKENI. With V trimmed by 6 bases and J by 3 bases, 3 bases remained unmatched. The CDR3 consists of 13 residues. This CDR3 reads CASSSDRDTEAFF. For the CDR3, the DNA is TGTGCCAGCTCCTCGGACAGGGACACTGAAGCTTTCTTT.

The chain combines TRBV2 with TRBJ2-5; no clear D gene. The CDR3 extends over 14 amino acids. The ends were cut back, 6 bases at V and 8 bases at J, with 19 bases in the middle. Germline values: CDR1 SNHLY, CDR2 FYNNEI. CDR3 protein: CASRAYSTRGTQYF. CDR3 sequence (DNA): TGTGCCAGCAGGGCTTACAGTACCCGTGGAACCCAGTACTTC.

This sequence joins TRBV7-3 and TRBJ2-1, with a weak D call TRBD2 (6 bases). The CDR3 covers 14 residues. CDR1 and CDR2 from the germline V gene are SGHTA and FQGTGA. The V end lost 3 bases, the J end lost 9 bases, and 15 bases lay between the germline ends. The CDR3 loop reads CASSLGRSSGEQFF. The CDR3 DNA reads TGTGCCAGCAGCTTGGGGAGGAGTTCAGGTGAGCAGTTCTTC.

The chain links TRBV18 to TRBJ2-5, with 9 bases matching TRBD1. TRBJ2-7 explains the end of the DNA better; the J call may be wrong. Germline V lookup: CDR1 KGHSH, CDR2 LQKENI. The CDR3 loop spans 13 amino acids. The CDR3 sequence is CASSTTGGYEQYF. For the CDR3, the DNA is TGTGCCAGCTCAACGACAGGGGGGTACGAGCAGTACTTC.

The DNA of the CDR3 is TGTGCCAGCAGAACATTGACAGCAGGAAACACCATATATTTT. It is translated as CASRTLTAGNTIYF. This rearrangement joins TRBV6-5 to TRBJ1-3; D might be TRBD1 (5 bases). This CDR3 has 14 amino acids. Deletions cut 6 bases from V and 4 bases from J, with 13 bases between. Per germline, CDR1 MNHEY and CDR2 SVGAGI.

The chain is built from TRBV6-5 and TRBJ2-7, with 7 bases lining up with TRBD2. This CDR3 region has 15 residues. The germline CDR1 and CDR2 sequences are MNHEY and SVGAGI. V was pared by 4 bases and J by 0 bases, with 6 bases of the junction left unmatched. The CDR3 is CASSFASGSSYEQYF. CDR3 in DNA: TGTGCCAGCAGTTTCGCTAGCGGCAGCTCCTACGAGCAGTACTTC.

A few counts support this clone. The chain has TRBV29-1 and TRBJ2-1, with 9 bases matching TRBD1. V shed 4 bases, J shed 4 bases, and the junction held 11 bases outside the gene matches. The germline V gene has CDR1 SQVTM and CDR2 ANQGSEA. The CDR3 contains 16 residues. CDR3 coding DNA: TGCAGCGTTGGGCAACTTACAGGGGGCGCTTACAATGAGCAGTTCTTC. It codes for CSVGQLTGGAYNEQFF.

J is TRBJ1-4 and V is TRBV25-1; a weak D match, TRBD1 (6 bases). Germline-derived CDR1 and CDR2 are MGHDK and SYGVNS. This CDR3 is built from 15 residues. The V end lost 3 bases, the J end lost 6 bases, and 14 bases lay between the germline ends. CDR3 DNA: TGTGCCAGCAGTGACCGGGGGGGCCTTGATGAAAAACTGTTTTTT. Amino acid sequence: CASSDRGGLDEKLFF.

The V call is TRBV4-1, the J call TRBJ2-7, with D maybe TRBD1 (6 bases). The germline V gene has CDR1 MGHRA and CDR2 YSYEKL. The CDR3 is 13 residues long. V shed 6 bases and J shed 5 bases, with 14 bases lying between them. CDR3 DNA sequence: TGCGCCAGCAGGGATACAGGGTCCAACGAGCAGTACTTC. Protein: CASRDTGSNEQYF.

The chain couples TRBV15 to TRBJ2-7; D possibly corresponds to TRBD1 (7 bases). Per germline, CDR1 LNHNV and CDR2 YYDKDF (reference sequence). Trimming pared 1 base from V and 2 bases from J, leaving 12 bases between. CDR3 length: 15 amino acids. The CDR3, as DNA: TGTGCCACCAGCAGAGGAGCAGGGGGGACCTACGAGCAGTACTTC. This sequence encodes CATSRGAGGTYEQYF.

The V gene is TRBV19, the J gene TRBJ1-2, with a possible D match to TRBD1 (5 bases). The germline V gene has CDR1 LNHDA and CDR2 SQIVND (reference sequence). Trimming stripped 6 bases from V and 1 base from J, with 9 bases between. The CDR3 spans 13 residues. The DNA for the CDR3 is TGTGCCAGTAGGATTGACAGTAACTATGGCTACACCTTC. This translates into CASRIDSNYGYTF.

The rearrangement links TRBV5-1 to TRBJ2-5; 8 bases are a match to TRBD1. The DNA end lines up better with TRBJ2-7; the J call may be wrong. This CDR3 has 14 residues. CDR1 and CDR2 from the germline V gene are SGHRS and YFSETQ. CDR3 bases: TGCGCCAGCAGCCCCGGACAGGGCCCCTACGAGCAGTACTTC. This translates into CASSPGQGPYEQYF.

The V and J genes are TRBV30 and TRBJ2-7, with D perhaps TRBD2 (6 bases). The CDR3 extends over 12 amino acids. Trimming shortened V by 3 bases and J by 7 bases, and 13 bases separated the two germline ends. Germline assignment: CDR1 GTSNPN and CDR2 SVGIG (reference sequence). CDR3 nucleotides: TGTGCCTGGAGCCCCAGGGCGGGGGAGCAGTACTTC. Its translation: CAWSPRAGEQYF.

The chain uses TRBV5-1 and TRBJ2-3, with D unresolved. The V gene lost 4 bases and the J gene lost 6 bases, with 12 bases spanning the gap. Per the germline V gene, CDR1 is SGHRS and CDR2 is YFSETQ. The CDR3 has 13 amino acids. The DNA for the CDR3 is TGCGCCAGCAGCGTTGTCGGTCCGGATACGCAGTATTTT. It translates to CASSVVGPDTQYF.

This clone was detected only once. The V gene is TRBV6-5, the J gene TRBJ2-5, with D possibly being TRBD1 (5 bases). Germline V gene data show CDR1 as MNHEY and CDR2 as SVGAGI. V was shortened by 2 bases and J by 7 bases, with 17 bases between the two germline ends. This CDR3 is built from 15 residues. The CDR3 DNA reads TGTGCCAGCAGTTACAGGGGTCCGGACCTGGGGACCCAGTACTTC. Protein: CASSYRGPDLGTQYF.

The genes are TRBV5-1 and TRBJ2-1; unclear D gene. The CDR3 is 14 residues long. V was cut by 2 bases and J by 9 bases, with 15 bases left in between. Per germline, CDR1 SGHRS and CDR2 YFSETQ. CDR3: CASSLEDRRGEQFF. The CDR3 coding sequence is TGCGCCAGCAGCTTAGAGGATCGCCGCGGTGAGCAGTTCTTC.

The chain combines TRBV7-2 with TRBJ2-3, with 9 nucleotides matching TRBD2. J gave up 0 bases and V 7 bases, and 5 bases lay outside the gene matches. CDR3 size: 15 residues. Germline CDR1 reads SGHTA; CDR2 reads FQGNSA. For the CDR3, the DNA is TGTGCCAGCACTACCCTAGCGGGAAGCACAGATACGCAGTATTTT. As protein: CASTTLAGSTDTQYF.

The chain carries TRBV28 and TRBJ2-3; D ambiguous. Germline V gene sequence: CDR1 MDHEN, CDR2 SYDVKM. CDR3 length: 15 residues. In nucleotides, the CDR3 is TGTGCAAGTCGTGGGTCGAGGCCCATCGCGGATACGCAGTATTTT. Protein: CASRGSRPIADTQYF.